Below, 18 T cell receptor beta chains from the same sample are listed, as sequenced in a study of cytotoxic CD8 clonotypes in ibrutinib-treated CLL. Clones were read by immunoSEQ multiplex PCR, and TCRdb kept only the in-frame ones, dropping some. The data contain some 200,000 clones, roughly 65% of them singletons. The sample in question was PBMCs, obtained after 12 months of ibrutinib treatment. The receptor set was obtained from a human donor with chronic lymphocytic leukemia.

V is TRBV5-4 and J is TRBJ2-1; a weak D match, TRBD2 (6 bases). Between the trimmed V and J ends, which lost 4 bases and 7 bases, there was a span of 21 bases. CDR1 and CDR2 from the germline V gene are SGHNT and YYREEE (reference sequence). This CDR3 is built from 16 residues. The CDR3 loop is CASSGGTGRGRNEQFF. The CDR3 DNA sequence: TGTGCCAGCAGCGGGGGGACTGGAAGAGGTAGGAATGAGCAGTTCTTC.

The chain carries TRBV7-2 and TRBJ1-3; possible D gene TRBD1, 5 bases. Per germline, CDR1 SGHTA and CDR2 FQGNSA. This CDR3 has 15 amino acids. V lost 5 bases and J 0 bases, leaving 11 bases between the germline ends. CDR3: CASSQTVSSGNTIYF. DNA for the CDR3: TGTGCCAGCAGCCAGACAGTGAGCTCTGGAAACACCATATATTTT.

The CDR3 nucleotides read TGTGCCACCAGCAGAAAACTAGGACTAGCGGGGGGCAATGAGCAGTTCTTC. It translates to CATSRKLGLAGGNEQFF. The chain joins TRBV15 to TRBJ2-1, with 14 bases identical to TRBD2. Germline V gene lookup returns CDR1 LNHNV and CDR2 YYDKDF (reference sequence). The CDR3 is 17 residues long. The junction had 6 bases not matched to a gene; V was cut back by 2 bases and J by 6 bases.

This clone was found a few times. This chain joins TRBV11-2 and TRBJ1-6, with D tentatively TRBD1 (5 bases). There are 14 residues in the CDR3. In germline, CDR1 is SGHAT, CDR2 FQNNGV. Trimming left V 3 bases short and J 8 bases short, with 11 bases between. DNA of the CDR3: TGTGCCAGCAGCTTGGGGTTGACAGATTCACCCCTCCACTTT. This codes for CASSLGLTDSPLHF.

J is TRBJ1-1 and V is TRBV18; TRBD1 matches 7 bases. The CDR3 extends over 16 amino acids. Germline CDR1 and CDR2: KGHSH and LQKENI. Trimming at V came to 1 base and at J to 1 base, leaving 6 bases not matched to a gene. The CDR3 nucleotides read TGTGCCAGCTCACCACGGGGGACAGCTAAGAACACTGAAGCTTTCTTT. Amino acid sequence: CASSPRGTAKNTEAFF.

CDR3 region: CASSYIAEQYF. The CDR3 DNA follows: TGTGCCAGCAGCTACATAGCGGAGCAGTACTTC. The gene calls are TRBV11-3 and TRBJ2-7, with TRBD2 as a possible D gene (5 bases). The V end was cut by 4 bases, the J end by 7 bases, with 8 bases between. CDR3 length: 11 residues. CDR1 and CDR2 (germline): SGHNT, YENEEA. The full variable domain, rest sourced from reference TRBV11-3 and TRBJ2-7, is EAGVVQSPRYKIIEKKQPVAFWCNPISGHNTLYWYLQNLGQGPELLIRYENEEAVDDSQLPKDRFSAERLKGVDSTLKIQPAELGDSAVYLCASSYIAEQYFGPGTRLTVT.

This clone was observed a handful of times. The genes are TRBV5-1 and TRBJ2-7; D is perhaps TRBD1 (6 bases). CDR3 size: 14 residues. The germline V gene encodes CDR1 SGHRS and CDR2 YFSETQ. V was trimmed by 4 bases and J by 6 bases, leaving 17 bases between them. The CDR3 loop is CASSIEDSLSEQYF. For the CDR3, the DNA is TGCGCCAGCAGCATCGAGGACAGCCTTAGCGAGCAGTACTTC.

The gene calls are TRBV6-5 and TRBJ1-5, with D tentatively TRBD1 (6 bases). This CDR3 is 13 amino acids long. V was pared by 4 bases and J by 4 bases, with 8 bases between. Germline V gives CDR1 MNHEY, CDR2 SVGAGI. CDR3 amino acids: CASSSQGNQPQHF. Here the CDR3 DNA reads TGTGCCAGCAGTTCTCAGGGGAATCAGCCCCAGCATTTT.

This clone was seen just once. The V call is TRBV7-9, the J call TRBJ1-2, with a tentative D call TRBD1 (5 bases). Trimming removed 0 bases at V and 4 bases at J, with 12 bases between. CDR1 is SEHNR and CDR2 is FQNEAQ in the germline V gene (reference sequence). The CDR3 runs 15 residues. CDR3 protein: CASSLASAGSYGYTF. CDR3 bases: TGTGCCAGCAGCTTAGCCTCTGCAGGGTCCTATGGCTACACCTTC.

The table lists this clone with a count of one. The rearrangement links TRBV28 to TRBJ1-3; no definite D call. This CDR3 is built from 14 residues. Trimming took off 7 bases at V and 1 base at J, with 11 bases between the two ends. CDR1 and CDR2 from the germline V gene are MDHEN and SYDVKM. The CDR3 nucleotides are TGTGCCAGCATGTTCAGGTTATCTGGAAACACCATATATTTT. Translating gives CASMFRLSGNTIYF.

This clone was counted only a few times. This rearrangement joins TRBV28 to TRBJ2-7; possible D gene TRBD2, 5 bases. Per germline, CDR1 MDHEN and CDR2 SYDVKM. Trimming took 7 bases from V and 7 from J, leaving 23 bases between them. This CDR3 has 15 amino acids. DNA of the CDR3: TGTGCCAGCAAGATTCCCGGGAATCCCCTGTGGGAGCAGTACTTC. Its translation is CASKIPGNPLWEQYF.

The chain recombines TRBV19 with TRBJ2-1; possible D gene TRBD1, 5 bases. V was pared by 4 bases and J by 0 bases, with 10 bases between. There are 15 residues in the CDR3. Germline CDR1 is LNHDA and CDR2 is SQIVND (reference sequence). CDR3 loop: CASSNHRGSYNEQFF. The CDR3 DNA reads TGTGCCAGTAGTAATCATAGGGGCTCCTACAATGAGCAGTTCTTC.

This chain joins TRBV7-2 and TRBJ2-3; D is possibly TRBD2 (6 bases). Trimming took 1 base from V and 8 from J, leaving 19 bases between them. The CDR3 sequence is 16 residues long. The germline V gene has CDR1 SGHTA and CDR2 FQGNSA. CDR3 amino acids: CASSLEVTRGKVTQYF. CDR3 nucleotides: TGTGCCAGCAGCTTAGAGGTGACTCGGGGGAAGGTTACGCAGTATTTT.

The rearrangement links TRBV18 to TRBJ1-2; TRBD1 matches 10 bases. This CDR3 has 14 residues. V shed 5 bases and J 7 bases; nucleotides not matched to a gene: 7. Germline CDR1 is KGHSH and CDR2 is LQKENI. In DNA, the CDR3 is TGTGCCAGCTCAATGGGACAGGGGCAAATTGGCTACACCTTC. Amino acids: CASSMGQGQIGYTF.

This clone was recorded a few times. This chain joins TRBV7-9 and TRBJ2-7; D unclear. The germline CDR1 and CDR2 sequences are SEHNR and FQNEAQ (reference sequence). The CDR3 covers 13 residues. V lost 5 bases and J lost 6, with 14 bases in between. The CDR3 region is CASSPALGSEQYF. CDR3 nucleotides: TGTGCCAGCAGCCCCGCTCTCGGGTCCGAGCAGTACTTC.

This clone has just a few counts. The V call is TRBV5-1, the J call TRBJ2-1, with unresolved D. The CDR3 has 12 residues. The V and J ends lost 5 bases and 5 bases respectively, with 8 bases between them. Germline-derived CDR1 and CDR2 are SGHRS and YFSETQ. CDR3 sequence: CASRFDHNEQFF. The CDR3, as DNA: TGCGCCAGCAGGTTCGACCACAATGAGCAGTTCTTC. Full variable domain (remainder filled in from reference TRBV5-1 and TRBJ2-1): KAGVTQTPRYLIKTRGQQVTLSCSPISGHRSVSWYQQTPGQGLQFLFEYFSETQRNKGNFPGRFSGRQFSNSRSEMNVSTLELGDSALYLCASRFDHNEQFFGPGTRLTVL.

V gene TRBV7-2 combines with J gene TRBJ2-5, with 9 bases that match TRBD2. This CDR3 contains 14 residues. The junction had 5 bases not matched to a gene; V was cut back by 5 bases and J by 4 bases. Germline V gives CDR1 SGHTA, CDR2 FQGNSA. The CDR3 DNA reads TGTGCCAGCAGCAGTAATAGCGGGAGAGAGACCCAGTACTTC. Its protein is CASSSNSGRETQYF.

The J gene is TRBJ2-5, the V gene TRBV5-4; D is ambiguous. CDR1 is SGHNT and CDR2 is YYREEE in the germline V gene (reference sequence). The V gene lost 1 base and the J gene lost 4 bases, with 11 bases spanning the gap. This CDR3 comprises 14 residues. The CDR3 nucleotides read TGTGCCAGCAGCTTGTCCTCCATGCCAGAGACCCAGTACTTC. Translated: CASSLSSMPETQYF.